This TCR beta chain comes out of a study of blood T cells in healthy people across ages. For the study at large: About one barcoded beta molecule was captured per two T cells (by template switching).

The CDR3 runs 18 residues. Germline V gene lookup returns CDR1 DFQATT and CDR2 SNEGSKA (reference sequence). After removal of 0 bases from V and 1 base from J, the junction contained 11 bases not matched to a gene. A second PCR, run for roughly 7 to 11 cycles, used a sample-barcoded 5' primer plus a J-beta primer mix. Each CDR3 protein gets one entry after TCRdb re-called the 5' RACE reads with MiXCR. The sample lists about 760,000 distinct CDR3 sequences; roughly three fifths were seen once. In regard to this clonotype: Its antigen is still unknown.

Study-level results: Higher diversity and more naive CD4+ cells were features of long-lived donors, compared to aged donors.

Material: blood. The clonotype comes from a man between 40 and 49 years old in good health. V and J are TRBV20-1 and TRBJ2-7; 11 bases are a match to TRBD1. In DNA, the CDR3 is TGCAGTGCTAGAGACATAAGGGACAGGGGGGGCTGGTCCTACGAGCAGTACTTC. Translation gives CSARDIRDRGGWSYEQYF.